This record looks at one T cell receptor (beta chain) sequence and its context. The data stem from a study of blood T cell repertoires in COVID-19. The wider study: Nucleic acid was either cDNA or gDNA, and it came from T cells, B-cell-depleted T cells, or PBMCs.

Unmatched junction bases numbered 15, after V lost 2 bases and J lost 5 bases. In germline, CDR1 is MNHEY, CDR2 SMNVEV (reference sequence). The CDR3 length is 18 residues. This table comes from immunoSEQ multiplex PCR, and its TCRdb copy is limited to in-frame clones, with some not included. The sample contains 270,000 or so clones, around four fifths of which appear only once. Input material: peripheral blood. This chain uses TRBV27 with TRBJ2-5; TRBD1 agrees at 9 bases. The sequence derives from a woman in her forties or fifties who had recovered from COVID-19. The DNA for the CDR3 is TGTGCCAGCAGTTTAAGTCACAGGGGGCGCGGGGAAACGGAGACCCAGTACTTC. Translating it yields CASSLSHRGRGETETQYF.